The TCR beta chain described here comes from a study of T cell repertoires in breast cancer (dated by TCRdb to 2016 to 2017). For the wider study: The study profiled tumors, lymph nodes and peripheral blood lymphocytes from breast cancer patients, plus peripheral blood from healthy control donors. ER+/PR+ status was present in the majority of the approximately 21 patient tumors that were analyzed for shared TCRs. Nine healthy donors, of an age range similar to that of the patients, were included as controls. Sequencing yielded on average approximately 530,000 sequences per sample and approximately 9.5 reads per input cell. Because breast cancer has a low mutational burden and rarely has common mutations, the study reasoned that TCRs shared between breast cancer patients would target shared antigens. Tumors and tumor-involved lymph nodes were minced and digested with Liberase and DNase, then filtered through 70-um and 40-um filters. Tumor-free lymph nodes were processed with no enzymatic digestion, and blood samples were separated using Ficoll. Broad study findings and their caveats: Shared TCRs were encoded by various nucleotide sequences, which suggests selection and expansion based on antigen. Tumor-involved sentinel lymph nodes shared about fourfold more TCRs with matched tumor repertoires than tumor-free nodes (about 7.7% versus 2%). Around 18 TCR pairs were shared across seven or more patient tumors and were rarely found in control blood, which suggests possible tumor specificity. Discarding singleton TCRs and sampling only part of each tumor may have missed genuine antitumor clones. Emulsion RT-PCR was regarded as qualitative rather than quantitative, because clone recovery was skewed by transcript abundance and primer differences. TRBV7 predominated among the shared TCRs, which could possibly reflect tumor recognition or a mispriming bias from eight TRBV7 primers.

To analyze paired alpha-beta TCRs of CD8+ T cells, the study used an expanded emulsion RT-PCR method with primers covering all TCR V genes. CD8+ T cells were isolated with a CD8 positive selection kit and incubated overnight in 8 to 10 IU/mL IL-2 before emulsion RT-PCR. Library creation used emulsion pairing. Unpaired genes were suppressed in a second nested PCR with blocking oligos, after which Illumina adaptors and barcodes were added in a third nested PCR. Each emulsion RT-PCR master mix contained roughly 5,000-260,000 T cells, with C-region, Stepout and V-region primers. The emulsions were generated using the Micellula Emulsion and Purification Kit, and the RT-PCR was run with Qiagen OneStep RT-PCR reagents. Pooled libraries were sequenced with paired-end 2 x 250 reads on an Illumina MiSeq. The study's processing was this. Read pairs were joined in Galaxy and clipped at the engineered overlap into separate alpha and beta files; unclipped reads were discarded. Alpha-beta pairs were assigned with CompleteTCR, a MiTCR-based pipeline that links chains sharing read cluster identifiers using an R script. TCR sequences that were observed only once, representing about 1-3.4%, were removed as potential sequencing errors. TCRdb reprocessing: public reads trimmed at Q25 with fastp, clones called with MiXCR, in-frame beta chains kept. Identical CDR3 proteins give one entry, which carries the most common genes and DNA. The V and J calls reflect TCRdb's pipeline rather than the authors' work. In all, the sample holds roughly 40,000 distinct CDR3 sequences, and 45% to 55% of those were seen once. The ten largest clonotypes hold around three fifths of the sample.

The germline V and J ends show losses of 2 bases and 8 bases respectively, and no gene match explains 12 bases of the junction. The CDR3 runs 17 amino acids, cysteine and phenylalanine included. Here the CDR3 DNA is all that survives: 51 bases in frame from base 1. The germline V gene (reference sequence) yields WNHNN for CDR1 and SYGVQD for CDR2. With regard to this clonotype: The antigen this receptor binds is unknown. No clone much larger than this one lies a single base away; base qualities are absent.

This TCR derives from a pool of human donors with breast cancer or a healthy control (not recorded which). The rearrangement joined TRBV10-1 to TRBJ2-1, with TRBD2 identical over 10 junction bases. Sequenced material: CD8+ T cells. The DNA sequence follows: TGCGCCAGCAGTGAGCGGACTAGCGGACCCCATGAGGATGAGCAGTTCTTC. This sequence encodes CASSERTSGPHEDEQFF.